This T cell receptor beta chain was identified in a study of blood T cell repertoires in COVID-19. Sequencing was performed with immunoSEQ multiplex PCR; in TCRdb, only in-frame clones are kept and a portion is missing. The sample records about 300,000 clones, about nine tenths being singletons. V was shortened by 6 bases and J by 4 bases, with 12 bases between the two germline ends. This CDR3 is built from 13 residues. Germline V CDR1 and CDR2: MDHEN, SYDVKM. The sequenced sample was PBMCs or T cells enriched from blood (not recorded which). The chain couples TRBV28 to TRBJ2-5; unclear D gene. The TCR comes from a man younger than 40 who had recovered from COVID-19. In nucleotides, the CDR3 is TGTGCCAGCAGCCGGGTTAAGAGAGAGACCCAGTACTTC. Translation: CASSRVKRETQYF.